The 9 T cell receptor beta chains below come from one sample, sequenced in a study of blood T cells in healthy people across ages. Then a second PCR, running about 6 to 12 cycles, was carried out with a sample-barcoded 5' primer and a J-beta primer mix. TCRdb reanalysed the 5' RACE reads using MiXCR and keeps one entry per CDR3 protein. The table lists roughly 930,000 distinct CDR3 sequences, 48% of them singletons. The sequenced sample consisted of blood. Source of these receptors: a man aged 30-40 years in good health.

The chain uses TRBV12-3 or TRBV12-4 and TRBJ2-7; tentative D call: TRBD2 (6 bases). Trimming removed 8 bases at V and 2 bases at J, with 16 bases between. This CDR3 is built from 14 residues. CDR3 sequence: CASGGDFPPYEQYF. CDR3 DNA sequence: TGTGCCAGCGGAGGGGACTTCCCGCCCTACGAGCAGTACTTC.

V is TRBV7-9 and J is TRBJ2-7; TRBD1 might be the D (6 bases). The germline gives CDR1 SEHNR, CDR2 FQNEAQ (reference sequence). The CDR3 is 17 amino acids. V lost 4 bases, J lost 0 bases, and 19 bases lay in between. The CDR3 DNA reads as TGTGCCAGCAGCTCCTACAGCCTTCGGGACAACTCCTACGAGCAGTACTTC. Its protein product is CASSSYSLRDNSYEQYF.

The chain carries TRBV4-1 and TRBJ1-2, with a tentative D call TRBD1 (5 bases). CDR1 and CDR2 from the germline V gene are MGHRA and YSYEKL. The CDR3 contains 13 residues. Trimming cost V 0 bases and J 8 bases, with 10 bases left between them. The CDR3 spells CASSQERGDGYTF. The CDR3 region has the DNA TGCGCCAGCAGCCAAGAGAGAGGGGACGGCTACACCTTC.

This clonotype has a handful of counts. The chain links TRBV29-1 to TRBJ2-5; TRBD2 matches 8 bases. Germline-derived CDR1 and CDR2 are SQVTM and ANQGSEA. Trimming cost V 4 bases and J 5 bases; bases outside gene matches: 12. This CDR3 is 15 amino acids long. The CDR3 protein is CSVARPGLVVETQYF. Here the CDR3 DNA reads TGCAGCGTTGCGAGGCCGGGACTAGTTGTTGAGACCCAGTACTTC.

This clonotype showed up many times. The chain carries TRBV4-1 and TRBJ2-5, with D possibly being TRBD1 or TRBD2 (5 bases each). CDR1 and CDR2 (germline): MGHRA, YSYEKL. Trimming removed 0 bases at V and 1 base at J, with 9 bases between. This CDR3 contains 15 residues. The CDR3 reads CASSQEGRTQETQYF. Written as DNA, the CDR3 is TGCGCCAGCAGCCAAGAGGGACGGACCCAAGAGACCCAGTACTTC.

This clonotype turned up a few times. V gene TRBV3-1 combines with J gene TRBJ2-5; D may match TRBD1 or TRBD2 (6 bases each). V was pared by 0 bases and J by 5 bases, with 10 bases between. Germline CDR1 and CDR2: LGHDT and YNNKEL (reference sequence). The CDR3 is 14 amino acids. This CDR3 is CASSQEGGGETQYF. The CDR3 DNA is TGTGCCAGCAGCCAAGAAGGGGGAGGCGAGACCCAGTACTTC.

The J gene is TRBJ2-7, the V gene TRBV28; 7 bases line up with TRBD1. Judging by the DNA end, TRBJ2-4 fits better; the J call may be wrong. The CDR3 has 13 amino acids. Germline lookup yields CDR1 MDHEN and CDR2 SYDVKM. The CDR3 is CATTGQSKNIQYF. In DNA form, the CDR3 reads TGTGCCACTACGGGACAGTCCAAAAACATTCAGTACTTC.

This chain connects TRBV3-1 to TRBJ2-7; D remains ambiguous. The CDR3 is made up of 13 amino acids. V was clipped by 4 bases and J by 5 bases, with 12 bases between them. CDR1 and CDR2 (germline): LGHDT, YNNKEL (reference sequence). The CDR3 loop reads CASSPTVSNEQYF. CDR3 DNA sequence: TGTGCCAGCAGCCCTACAGTCTCGAACGAGCAGTACTTC.

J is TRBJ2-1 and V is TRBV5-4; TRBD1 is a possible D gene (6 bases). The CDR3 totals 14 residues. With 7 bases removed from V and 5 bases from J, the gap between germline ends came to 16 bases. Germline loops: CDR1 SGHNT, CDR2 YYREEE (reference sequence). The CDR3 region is CASGDTGLDNEQFF. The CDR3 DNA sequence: TGTGCCAGCGGGGACACTGGGTTAGACAATGAGCAGTTCTTC.